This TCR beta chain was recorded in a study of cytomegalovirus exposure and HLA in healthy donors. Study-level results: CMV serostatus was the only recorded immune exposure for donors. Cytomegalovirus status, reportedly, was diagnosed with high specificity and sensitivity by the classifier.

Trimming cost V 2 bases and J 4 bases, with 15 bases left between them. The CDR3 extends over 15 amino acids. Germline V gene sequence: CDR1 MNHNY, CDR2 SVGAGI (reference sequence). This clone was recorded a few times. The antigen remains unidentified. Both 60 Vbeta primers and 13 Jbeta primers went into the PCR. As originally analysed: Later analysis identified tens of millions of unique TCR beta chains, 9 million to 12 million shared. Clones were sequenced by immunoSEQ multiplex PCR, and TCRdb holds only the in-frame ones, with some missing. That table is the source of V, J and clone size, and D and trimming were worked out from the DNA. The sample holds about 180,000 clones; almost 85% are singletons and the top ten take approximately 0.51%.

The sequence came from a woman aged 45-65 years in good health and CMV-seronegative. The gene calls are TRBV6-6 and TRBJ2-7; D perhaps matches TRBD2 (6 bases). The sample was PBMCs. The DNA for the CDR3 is TGTGCCAGCAGTTACCAGCTACTAGCCGGTTACGAGCAGTACTTC. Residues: CASSYQLLAGYEQYF.